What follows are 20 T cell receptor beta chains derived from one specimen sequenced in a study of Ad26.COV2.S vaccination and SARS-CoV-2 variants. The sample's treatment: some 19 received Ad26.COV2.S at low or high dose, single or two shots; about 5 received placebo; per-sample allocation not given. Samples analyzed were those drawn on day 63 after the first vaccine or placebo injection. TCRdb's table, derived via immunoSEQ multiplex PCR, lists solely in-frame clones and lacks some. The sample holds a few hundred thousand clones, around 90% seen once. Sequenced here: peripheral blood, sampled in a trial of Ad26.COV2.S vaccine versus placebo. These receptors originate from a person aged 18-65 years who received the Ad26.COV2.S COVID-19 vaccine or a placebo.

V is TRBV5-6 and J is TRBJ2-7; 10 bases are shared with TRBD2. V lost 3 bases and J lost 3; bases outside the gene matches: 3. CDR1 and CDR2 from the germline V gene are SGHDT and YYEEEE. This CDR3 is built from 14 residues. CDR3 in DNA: TGTGCCAGCAGCTCCCGGACTAGCGGCTACGAGCAGTACTTC. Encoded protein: CASSSRTSGYEQYF.

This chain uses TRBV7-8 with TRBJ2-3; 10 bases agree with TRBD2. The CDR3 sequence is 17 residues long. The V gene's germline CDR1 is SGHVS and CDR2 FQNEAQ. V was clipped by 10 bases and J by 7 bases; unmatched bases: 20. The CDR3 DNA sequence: TGTGCCACCCAAGCCGTAGGGACTAGCGCATTCGGGTATACGCAGTATTTT. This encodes CATQAVGTSAFGYTQYF.

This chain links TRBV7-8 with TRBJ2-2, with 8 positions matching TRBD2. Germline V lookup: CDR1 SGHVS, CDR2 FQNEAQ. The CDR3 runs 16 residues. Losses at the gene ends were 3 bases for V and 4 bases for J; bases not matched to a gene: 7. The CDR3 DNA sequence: TGTGCCAGCAGCTTTACCGGGACTAGGACCACCGGGGAGCTGTTTTTT. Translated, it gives CASSFTGTRTTGELFF.

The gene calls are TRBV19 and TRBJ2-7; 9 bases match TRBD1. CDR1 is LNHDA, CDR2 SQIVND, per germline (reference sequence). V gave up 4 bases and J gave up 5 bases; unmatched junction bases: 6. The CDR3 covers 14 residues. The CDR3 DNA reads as TGTGCCAGTAGTAACGGACAGGGGTTCAACGAGCAGTACTTC. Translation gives CASSNGQGFNEQYF. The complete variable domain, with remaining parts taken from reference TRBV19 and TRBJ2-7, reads DGGITQSPKYLFRKEGQNVTLSCEQNLNHDAMYWYRQDPGQGLRLIYYSQIVNDFQKGDIAEGYSVSREKKESFPLTVTSAQKNPTAFYLCASSNGQGFNEQYFGPGTRLTVT.

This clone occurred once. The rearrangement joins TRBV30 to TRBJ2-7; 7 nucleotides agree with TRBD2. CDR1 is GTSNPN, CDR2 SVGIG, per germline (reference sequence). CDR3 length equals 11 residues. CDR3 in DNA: TGTTCGGCGGGGGTCCCCTACGAGCAGTACTTC. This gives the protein CSAGVPYEQYF.

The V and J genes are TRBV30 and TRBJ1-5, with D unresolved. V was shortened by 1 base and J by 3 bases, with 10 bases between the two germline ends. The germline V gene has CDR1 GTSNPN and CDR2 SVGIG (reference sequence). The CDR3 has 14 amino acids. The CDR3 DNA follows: TGTGCCTGGAGTGGGGTGGCCGACAATCAGCCCCAGCATTTT. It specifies CAWSGVADNQPQHF.

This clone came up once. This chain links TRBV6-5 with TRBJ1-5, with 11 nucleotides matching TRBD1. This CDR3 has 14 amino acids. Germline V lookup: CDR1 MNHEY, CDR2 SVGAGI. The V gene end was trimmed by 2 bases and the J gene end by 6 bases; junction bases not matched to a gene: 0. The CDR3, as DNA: TGTGCCAGCAGTTACGGGACAGGGGGTCAGCCCCAGCATTTT. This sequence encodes CASSYGTGGQPQHF.

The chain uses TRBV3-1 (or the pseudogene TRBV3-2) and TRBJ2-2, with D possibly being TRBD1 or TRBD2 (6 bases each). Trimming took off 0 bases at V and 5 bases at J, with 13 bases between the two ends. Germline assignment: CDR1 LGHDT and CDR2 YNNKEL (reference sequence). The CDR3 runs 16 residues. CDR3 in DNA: TGTGCCAGCAGCCAAGATATCGGGGGCGCGACCGGGGAGCTGTTTTTT. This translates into CASSQDIGGATGELFF.

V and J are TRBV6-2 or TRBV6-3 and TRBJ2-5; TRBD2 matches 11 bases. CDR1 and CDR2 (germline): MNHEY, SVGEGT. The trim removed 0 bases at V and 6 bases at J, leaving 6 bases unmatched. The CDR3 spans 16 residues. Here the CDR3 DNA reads TGTGCCAGCAGTTACTCGCTAACTAGCGGGAGACAGACCCAGTACTTC. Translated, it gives CASSYSLTSGRQTQYF.

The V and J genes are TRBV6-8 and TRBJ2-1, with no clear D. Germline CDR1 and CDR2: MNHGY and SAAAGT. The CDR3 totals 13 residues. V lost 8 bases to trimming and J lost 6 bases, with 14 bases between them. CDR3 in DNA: TGTGCCAGCCGTTGGGCCAACCCCAATGAGCAGTTCTTC. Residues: CASRWANPNEQFF.

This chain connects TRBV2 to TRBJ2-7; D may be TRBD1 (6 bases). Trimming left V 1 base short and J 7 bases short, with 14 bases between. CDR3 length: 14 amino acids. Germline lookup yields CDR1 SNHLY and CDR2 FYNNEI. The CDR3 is CASSEGQGWAEQYF. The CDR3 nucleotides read TGTGCCAGCAGTGAAGGTCAGGGGTGGGCTGAGCAGTACTTC. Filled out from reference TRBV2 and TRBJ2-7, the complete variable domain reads EPEVTQTPSHQVTQMGQEVILRCVPISNHLYFYWYRQILGQKVEFLVSFYNNEISEKSEIFDDQFSVERPDGSNFTLKIRSTKLEDSAMYFCASSEGQGWAEQYFGPGTRLTVT.

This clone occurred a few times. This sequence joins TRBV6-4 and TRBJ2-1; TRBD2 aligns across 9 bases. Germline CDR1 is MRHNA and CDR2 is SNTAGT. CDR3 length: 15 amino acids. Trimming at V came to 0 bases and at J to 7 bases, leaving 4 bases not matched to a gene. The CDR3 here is CASSDSIAGANEQFF. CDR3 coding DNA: TGTGCCAGCAGTGACTCGATAGCGGGAGCTAATGAGCAGTTCTTC.

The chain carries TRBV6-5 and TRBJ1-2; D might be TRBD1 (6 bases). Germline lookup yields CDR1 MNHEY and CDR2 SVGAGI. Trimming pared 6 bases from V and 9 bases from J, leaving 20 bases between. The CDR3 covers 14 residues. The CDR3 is CASRPTTGGVSYTF. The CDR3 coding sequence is TGTGCCAGCAGGCCAACGACAGGAGGAGTAAGCTACACCTTC.

The DNA of the CDR3 is TGTGCCAGCAGCTTAGATAGACTAGCGGACTACAATGAGCAGTTCTTC. It encodes CASSLDRLADYNEQFF. The chain links TRBV7-9 to TRBJ2-1, with 9 positions matching TRBD2. The CDR3 is made up of 16 amino acids. Per germline, CDR1 SEHNR and CDR2 FQNEAQ (reference sequence). After removal of 1 base from V and 3 bases from J, the junction contained 4 bases not matched to a gene.

The CDR3 here is CASSSPRSGGFLGELFF. The CDR3 region has the DNA TGTGCCAGCAGTTCTCCGCGATCAGGGGGATTTTTAGGGGAGCTGTTTTTT. V and J are TRBV28 and TRBJ2-2; 7 bases map to TRBD1. V gave up 4 bases and J gave up 8 bases; unmatched junction bases: 16. This CDR3 comprises 17 residues. CDR1 is MDHEN and CDR2 is SYDVKM in the germline V gene.

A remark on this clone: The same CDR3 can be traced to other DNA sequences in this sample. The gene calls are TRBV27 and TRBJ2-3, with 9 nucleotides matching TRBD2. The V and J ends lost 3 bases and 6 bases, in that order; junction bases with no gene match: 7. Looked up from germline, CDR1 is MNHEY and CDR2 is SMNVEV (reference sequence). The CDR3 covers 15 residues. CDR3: CASSLRGGRGDTQYF. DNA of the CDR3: TGTGCCAGCAGTTTGAGGGGCGGGAGGGGGGATACGCAGTATTTT.

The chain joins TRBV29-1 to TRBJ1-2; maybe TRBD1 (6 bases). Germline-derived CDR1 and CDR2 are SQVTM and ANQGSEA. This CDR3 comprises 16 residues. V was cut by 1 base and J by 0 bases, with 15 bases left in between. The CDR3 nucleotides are TGCAGCGTTGAAGGTAGACAGGCCCGTACTAACTATGGCTACACCTTC. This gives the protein CSVEGRQARTNYGYTF.

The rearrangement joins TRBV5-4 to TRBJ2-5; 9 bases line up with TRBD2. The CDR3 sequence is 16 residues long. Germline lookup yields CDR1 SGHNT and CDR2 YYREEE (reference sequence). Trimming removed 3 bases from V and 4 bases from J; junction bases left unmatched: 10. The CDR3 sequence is CASSSSLAGRLETQYF. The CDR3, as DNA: TGTGCCAGCAGCTCGTCACTAGCGGGCCGTTTAGAGACCCAGTACTTC.

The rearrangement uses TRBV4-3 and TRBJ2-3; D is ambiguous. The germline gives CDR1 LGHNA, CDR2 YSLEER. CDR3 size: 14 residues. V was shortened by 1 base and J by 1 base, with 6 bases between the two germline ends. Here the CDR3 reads CASSQGLGTDTQYF. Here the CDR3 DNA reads TGCGCCAGCAGCCAAGGGCTAGGCACAGATACGCAGTATTTT.

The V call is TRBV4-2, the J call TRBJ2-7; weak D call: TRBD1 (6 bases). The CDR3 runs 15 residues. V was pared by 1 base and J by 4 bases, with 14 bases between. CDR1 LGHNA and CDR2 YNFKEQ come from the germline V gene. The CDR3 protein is CASSQVGTTHYEQYF. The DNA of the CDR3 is TGTGCCAGCAGCCAAGTTGGGACAACCCATTACGAGCAGTACTTC.